This TCR beta chain comes out of a study of low-dose radiotherapy and immunotherapy resistance in tumors. Study at large: Fractions of 0.5 Gy went to Cohort 1 every 2 weeks, totaling 6.5 Gy.

The CDR3 is 14 residues long. Germline V gives CDR1 GTSNPN, CDR2 SVGIG (reference sequence). Deletions cut 7 bases from V and 7 bases from J, with 22 bases between. Time point meaning: before trial treatment. The presence of advanced solid tumors lacking tumor-infiltrating lymphocytes characterized eligible patients. Many counts were recorded for this clonotype. Gene-specific TRAV and TRBV primers were used for first-strand cDNA, covering alpha and beta chains. The PCR that amplified TCRs ran for around 21 cycles, relying on a constant-region primer and a V-primer adapter. The isolated mRNA underwent amplification through in vitro transcription. Each CDR3 protein is one row after TCRdb ran MiXCR on the reads. The table lists tens of thousands of distinct CDR3 sequences, 25% of them singletons.

The sequence came from a male donor with prostate cancer. This chain joins TRBV30 and TRBJ1-1; D possibly corresponds to TRBD1 (6 bases). The specimen was PBMCs, collected before treatment. CDR3 bases: TGTGCCTCTTCTGTAACGGGGCAGGGGAGTGAAGCTTTCTTT. This gives the protein CASSVTGQGSEAFF.